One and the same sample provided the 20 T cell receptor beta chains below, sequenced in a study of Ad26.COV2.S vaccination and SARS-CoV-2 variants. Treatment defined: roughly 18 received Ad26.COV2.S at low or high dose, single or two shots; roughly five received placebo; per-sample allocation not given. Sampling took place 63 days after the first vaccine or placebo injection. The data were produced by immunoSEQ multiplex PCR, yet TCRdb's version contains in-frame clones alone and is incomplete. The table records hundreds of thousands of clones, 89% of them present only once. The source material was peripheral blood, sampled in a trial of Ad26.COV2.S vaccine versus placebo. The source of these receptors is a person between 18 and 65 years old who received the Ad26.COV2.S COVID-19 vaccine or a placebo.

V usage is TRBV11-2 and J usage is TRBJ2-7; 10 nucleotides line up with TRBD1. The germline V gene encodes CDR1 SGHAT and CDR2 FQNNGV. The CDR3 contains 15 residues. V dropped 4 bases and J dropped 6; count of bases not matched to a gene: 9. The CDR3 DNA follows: TGTGCCAGCAGCTCCCGGGACAGGGGAATATCCGAGCAGTACTTC. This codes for CASSSRDRGISEQYF.

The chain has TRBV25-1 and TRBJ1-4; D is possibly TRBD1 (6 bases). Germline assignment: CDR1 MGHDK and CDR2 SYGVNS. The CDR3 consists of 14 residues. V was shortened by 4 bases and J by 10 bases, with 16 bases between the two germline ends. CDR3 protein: CASSAGSGAGKLFF. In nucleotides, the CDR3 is TGTGCCAGCAGTGCCGGTTCAGGGGCAGGAAAACTGTTTTTT.

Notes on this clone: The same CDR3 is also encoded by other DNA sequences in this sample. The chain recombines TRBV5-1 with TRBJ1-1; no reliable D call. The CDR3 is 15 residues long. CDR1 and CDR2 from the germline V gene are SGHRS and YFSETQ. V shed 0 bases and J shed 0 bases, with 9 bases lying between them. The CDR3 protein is CASSLAAGLNTEAFF. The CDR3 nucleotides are TGCGCCAGCAGCTTGGCGGCAGGCCTGAACACTGAAGCTTTCTTT.

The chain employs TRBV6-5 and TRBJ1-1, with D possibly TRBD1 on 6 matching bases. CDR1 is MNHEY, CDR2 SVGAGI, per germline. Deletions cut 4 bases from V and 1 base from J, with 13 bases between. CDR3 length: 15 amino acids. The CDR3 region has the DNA TGTGCCAGCAGTTTTACGGGGGGCCCGAACACTGAAGCTTTCTTT. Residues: CASSFTGGPNTEAFF.

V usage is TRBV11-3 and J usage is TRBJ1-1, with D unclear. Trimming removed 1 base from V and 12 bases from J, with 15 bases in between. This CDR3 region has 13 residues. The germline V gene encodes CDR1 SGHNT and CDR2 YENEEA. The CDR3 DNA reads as TGTGCCAGCAGCTTAGGAGGCCCGTTTCAACCTTTCTTT. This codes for CASSLGGPFQPFF.

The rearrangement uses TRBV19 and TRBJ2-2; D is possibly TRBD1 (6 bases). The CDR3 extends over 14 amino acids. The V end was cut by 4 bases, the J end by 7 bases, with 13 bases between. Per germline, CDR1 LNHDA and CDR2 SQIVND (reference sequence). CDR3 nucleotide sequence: TGTGCCAGTAGTAACAGGGATCTTGACGGGGAGCTGTTTTTT. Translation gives CASSNRDLDGELFF.

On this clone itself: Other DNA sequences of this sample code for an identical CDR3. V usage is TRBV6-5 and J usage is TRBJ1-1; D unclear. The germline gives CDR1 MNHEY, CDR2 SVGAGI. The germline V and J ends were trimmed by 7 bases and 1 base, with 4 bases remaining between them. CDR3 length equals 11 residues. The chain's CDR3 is CASNKNTEAFF. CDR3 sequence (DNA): TGTGCCAGCAATAAGAACACTGAAGCTTTCTTT.

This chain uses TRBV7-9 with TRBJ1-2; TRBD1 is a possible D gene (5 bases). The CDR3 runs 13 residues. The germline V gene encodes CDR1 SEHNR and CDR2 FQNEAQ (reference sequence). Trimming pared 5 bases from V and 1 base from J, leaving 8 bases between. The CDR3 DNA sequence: TGTGCCAGCAGCCCGGACATTAACTATGGCTACACCTTC. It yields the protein CASSPDINYGYTF.

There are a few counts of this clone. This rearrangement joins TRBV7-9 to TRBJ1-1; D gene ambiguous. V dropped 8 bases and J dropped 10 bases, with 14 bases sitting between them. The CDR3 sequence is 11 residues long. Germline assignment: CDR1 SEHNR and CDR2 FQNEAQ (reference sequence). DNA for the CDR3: TGTGCCAGCGGTCCCGATGGACCAGCTTTCTTT. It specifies CASGPDGPAFF.

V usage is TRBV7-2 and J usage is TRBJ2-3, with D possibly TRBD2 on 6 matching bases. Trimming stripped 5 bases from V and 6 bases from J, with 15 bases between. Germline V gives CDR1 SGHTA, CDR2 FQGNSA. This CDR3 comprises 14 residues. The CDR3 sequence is CASSPFSGTDTQYF. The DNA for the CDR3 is TGTGCCAGCAGCCCATTTTCGGGGACTGATACGCAGTATTTT.

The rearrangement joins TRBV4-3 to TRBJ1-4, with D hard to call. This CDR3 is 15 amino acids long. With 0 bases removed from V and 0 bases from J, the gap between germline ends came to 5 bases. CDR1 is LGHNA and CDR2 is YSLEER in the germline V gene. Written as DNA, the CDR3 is TGCGCCAGCAGCCAAGATATCGCAACTAATGAAAAACTGTTTTTT. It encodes CASSQDIATNEKLFF.

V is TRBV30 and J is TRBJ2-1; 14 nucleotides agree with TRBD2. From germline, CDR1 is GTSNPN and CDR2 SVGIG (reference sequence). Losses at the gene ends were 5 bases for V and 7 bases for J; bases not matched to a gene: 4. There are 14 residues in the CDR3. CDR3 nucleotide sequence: TGTGCCTGGGAGACTAGCGGGAGGGGGAATGAGCAGTTCTTC. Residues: CAWETSGRGNEQFF. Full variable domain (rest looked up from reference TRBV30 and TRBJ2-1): SQTIHQWPATLVQPVGSPLSLECTVEGTSNPNLYWYRQAAGRGLQLLFYSVGIGQISSEVPQNLSASRPQDRQFILSSKKLLLSDSGFYLCAWETSGRGNEQFFGPGTRLTVL.

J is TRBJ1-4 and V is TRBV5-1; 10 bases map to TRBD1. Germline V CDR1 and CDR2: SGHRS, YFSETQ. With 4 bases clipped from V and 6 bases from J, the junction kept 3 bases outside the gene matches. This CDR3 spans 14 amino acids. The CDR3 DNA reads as TGCGCCAGCAGCAGACAGGGGGCTGATGAAAAACTGTTTTTT. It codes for CASSRQGADEKLFF.

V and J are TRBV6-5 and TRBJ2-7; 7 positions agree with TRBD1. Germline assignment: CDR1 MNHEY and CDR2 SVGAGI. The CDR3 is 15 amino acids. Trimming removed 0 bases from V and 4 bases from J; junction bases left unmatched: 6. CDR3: CASSYSGDSTYEQYF. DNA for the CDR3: TGTGCCAGCAGTTACTCCGGGGACAGCACTTACGAGCAGTACTTC.

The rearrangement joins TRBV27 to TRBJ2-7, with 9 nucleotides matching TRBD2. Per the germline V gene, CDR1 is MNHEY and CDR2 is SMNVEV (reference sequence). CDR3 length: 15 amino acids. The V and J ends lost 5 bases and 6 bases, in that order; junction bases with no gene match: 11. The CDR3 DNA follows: TGTGCCAGCAGTGCCTACGGGACTAGCCTCCGCGAGCAGTACTTC. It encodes CASSAYGTSLREQYF.

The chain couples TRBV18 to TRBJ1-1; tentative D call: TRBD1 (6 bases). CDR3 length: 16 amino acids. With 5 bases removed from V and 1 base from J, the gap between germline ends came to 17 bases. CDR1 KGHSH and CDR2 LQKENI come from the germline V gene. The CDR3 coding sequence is TGTGCCAGCTCAAAACAGGGTGGGGGCGCGAACACTGAAGCTTTCTTT. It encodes CASSKQGGGANTEAFF.

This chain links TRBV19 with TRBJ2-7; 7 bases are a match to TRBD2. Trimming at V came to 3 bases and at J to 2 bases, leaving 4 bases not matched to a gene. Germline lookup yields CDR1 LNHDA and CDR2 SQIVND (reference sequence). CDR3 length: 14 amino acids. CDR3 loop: CASSIRAGTYEQYF. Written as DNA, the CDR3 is TGTGCCAGTAGTATTCGAGCGGGGACCTACGAGCAGTACTTC.

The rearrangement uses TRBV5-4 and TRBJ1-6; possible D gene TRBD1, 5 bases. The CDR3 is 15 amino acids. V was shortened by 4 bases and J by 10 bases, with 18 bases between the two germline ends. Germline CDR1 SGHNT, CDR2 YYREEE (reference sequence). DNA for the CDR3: TGTGCCAGCAGCACACAAAAAAGGGGTTTGTCACCCCTCCACTTT. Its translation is CASSTQKRGLSPLHF.

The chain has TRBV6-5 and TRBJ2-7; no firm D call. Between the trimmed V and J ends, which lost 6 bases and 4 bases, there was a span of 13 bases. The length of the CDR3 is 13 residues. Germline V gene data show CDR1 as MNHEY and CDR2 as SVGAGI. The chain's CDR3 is CASRRADFYEQYF. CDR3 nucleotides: TGTGCCAGCAGACGGGCGGATTTTTACGAGCAGTACTTC.

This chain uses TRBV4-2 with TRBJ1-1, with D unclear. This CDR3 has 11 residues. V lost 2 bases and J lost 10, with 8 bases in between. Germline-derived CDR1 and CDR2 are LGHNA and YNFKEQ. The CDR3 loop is CASSQSQGAFF. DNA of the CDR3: TGTGCCAGCAGCCAAAGTCAAGGAGCTTTCTTT.